The clone carrying this T cell receptor (beta chain) was found once. V lost 2 bases and J 0 bases, leaving 5 bases between the germline ends. Germline V gives CDR1 LNHDA, CDR2 SQIVND (reference sequence). The CDR3 length is 14 residues. The repertoire was sequenced with immunoSEQ multiplex PCR; TCRdb's copy has only in-frame clones and lacks some. The sample lists fewer than 85,000 clones; about nine tenths were seen once. This entry comes from a study of OX40 agonist ivuxolimab in advanced cancers. This chain joins TRBV19 and TRBJ1-3; no firm D call. Sequencing was performed on CD4+ or CD8+ T cells sorted from blood, taken in a trial of the OX40 agonist ivuxolimab. The sequence was collected from an adult with an advanced solid tumor such as melanoma, head and neck, liver or kidney cancer. Written as DNA, the CDR3 is TGTGCCAGTAGTATATTTCTCTCTGGAAACACCATATATTTT. Amino acid sequence: CASSIFLSGNTIYF. Supplemented by reference TRBV19 and TRBJ1-3, the full variable domain reads DGGITQSPKYLFRKEGQNVTLSCEQNLNHDAMYWYRQDPGQGLRLIYYSQIVNDFQKGDIAEGYSVSREKKESFPLTVTSAQKNPTAFYLCASSIFLSGNTIYFGEGSWLTVV.